This TCR beta chain came from a study of T-cell memory formation after mild COVID-19. Whole-study context: In these data, TCR clusters were largely donor specific. Overall study results and limits: Some responding clones appeared in pre-infection memory, suggesting cross-reactive memory joined. Chiefly within CM and EM were the contracting CD4+ clones; CD8+ ones were within EMRA.

This clonotype turned up a few times. Its antigen is as yet unknown. TCRdb recomputed calls from the 5' RACE reads with MiXCR, one row per CDR3 protein. The table has some 250,000 distinct CDR3 sequences, approximately 9% seen once. Sequences were obtained from PBMCs or a T cell subset sorted from them (not recorded which). The receptor comes from a man aged 18 to 30 who had mild COVID-19 (a few samples of this study predate the infection). Cell type and time point are not known.

CDR3: CSASSSGTGPEAFF. CDR3 DNA: TGCAGTGCTTCTTCATCCGGGACAGGGCCTGAAGCTTTCTTT. The genes are TRBV20-1 and TRBJ1-1; 9 positions match TRBD1. This CDR3 spans 14 amino acids. J lost 6 bases, V lost 5 bases, and 10 bases had no gene match. Germline V gene lookup returns CDR1 DFQATT and CDR2 SNEGSKA (reference sequence).